The 22 T cell receptor beta chains presented below share a single source sample, sequenced in a study of T-cell reconstitution after alpha-beta-depleted transplantation in children. The TCRbeta library incorporated unique molecular identifiers. TCRdb reprocessed the PCR reads with MiXCR, giving one entry per CDR3 protein. The profile shows about 500,000 distinct CDR3 sequences, roughly 33% of them singletons. This specimen was PBMCs from the stem cell graft donor, taken from the stem cell graft. Receptors originate from a human donor who donated a stem cell graft to a child with aplastic anemia.

In its sample, this clonotype was seen many times. This chain joins TRBV18 and TRBJ1-5; D ambiguous. V lost 6 bases and J lost 0, with 6 bases in between. CDR3 length: 13 residues. Germline V gene sequence: CDR1 KGHSH, CDR2 LQKENI. CDR3 protein: CASSGDSNQPQHF. CDR3 DNA: TGTGCCAGCTCCGGAGATAGCAATCAGCCCCAGCATTTT.

The chain employs TRBV5-1 and TRBJ2-1, with 9 nucleotides matching TRBD1. Looked up from germline, CDR1 is SGHRS and CDR2 is YFSETQ. The CDR3 runs to 14 residues. V dropped 5 bases and J dropped 5; count of bases not matched to a gene: 5. The DNA for the CDR3 is TGCGCCAGCAGTAGACAGGGGGAGGACAATGAGCAGTTCTTC. Amino acids: CASSRQGEDNEQFF.

This clonotype occurred a few times. The chain employs TRBV5-8 and TRBJ1-1; 7 bases map to TRBD1. Looked up from germline, CDR1 is SGHTS and CDR2 is YDEGEE. This CDR3 spans 14 amino acids. J gave up 5 bases and V 4 bases, and 8 bases lay outside the gene matches. CDR3 nucleotide sequence: TGTGCCAGCAGCCGGAACAGGGGTAGGACTGAAGCTTTCTTT. This translates into CASSRNRGRTEAFF. Full variable domain (remainder filled in from reference TRBV5-8 and TRBJ1-1): EAGVTQSPTHLIKTRGQQATLRCSPISGHTSVYWYQQALGLGLQFLLWYDEGEERNRGNFPPRFSGRQFPNYSSELNVNALELEDSALYLCASSRNRGRTEAFFGQGTRLTVV.

This clonotype was found a few times. Germline and junction disagree at one end, which may indicate a read error. The chain joins TRBV6-5 to TRBJ1-4; D not certain. The V gene's germline CDR1 is MNHEY and CDR2 SVGAGI. The CDR3 consists of 13 residues. CDR3 in DNA: TGTGCCAGCACTTACGCGGAGTGGGGAAAACTGTTTTTT. Its translation is CASTYAEWGKLFF.

This clonotype was observed a few times. The chain links TRBV20-1 to TRBJ1-2; D unclear. The germline V gene has CDR1 DFQATT and CDR2 SNEGSKA (reference sequence). This CDR3 has 14 residues. Trimming cost V 0 bases and J 1 base, with 9 bases left between them. CDR3 in amino acids: CSARDSKNNYGYTF. DNA of the CDR3: TGCAGTGCTAGAGACAGCAAAAATAACTATGGCTACACCTTC.

This clonotype was counted between two and nine times. The V call is TRBV20-1, the J call TRBJ1-2; D not certain. Germline CDR1 DFQATT, CDR2 SNEGSKA (reference sequence). V was shortened by 1 base and J by 5 bases, with 8 bases between the two germline ends. The CDR3 consists of 12 residues. The CDR3 spells CSARGQPYGYTF. The CDR3 DNA sequence: TGCAGTGCTAGAGGGCAGCCTTATGGCTACACCTTC.

This clonotype was seen a few times. The V gene is TRBV20-1, the J gene TRBJ1-2; D gene unclear. The CDR3 runs 14 residues. Trimming stripped 0 bases from V and 4 bases from J, with 12 bases between. The V gene's germline CDR1 is DFQATT and CDR2 SNEGSKA (reference sequence). CDR3 residues: CSARDRAGSYGYTF. The CDR3 DNA reads TGCAGTGCTAGAGATCGGGCAGGTTCCTATGGCTACACCTTC.

This rearrangement joins TRBV7-2 to TRBJ2-1; weak D call: TRBD2 (5 bases). The CDR3 totals 15 residues. Trimming removed 5 bases at V and 6 bases at J, with 17 bases between. Looked up from germline, CDR1 is SGHTA and CDR2 is FQGNSA. CDR3 sequence reads: CASSLLSGRTNEQFF. For the CDR3, the DNA is TGTGCCAGCAGCCTTCTGAGCGGCAGGACCAATGAGCAGTTCTTC.

This clonotype was detected only a few times. This sequence joins TRBV28 and TRBJ2-3, with 7 bases lining up with TRBD2. Trimming removed 6 bases from V and 0 bases from J; junction bases left unmatched: 9. Germline V gene sequence: CDR1 MDHEN, CDR2 SYDVKM. The CDR3 is made up of 16 amino acids. CDR3 nucleotides: TGTGCCAGCAGGTCCCTAGCGGAACCTAGCACAGATACGCAGTATTTT. Its translation is CASRSLAEPSTDTQYF.

CDR3 amino acids: CSARGQGASYTF. The CDR3 nucleotides are TGCAGTGCTAGAGGGCAGGGGGCGAGCTACACCTTC. The chain has TRBV20-1 and TRBJ1-2; TRBD1 matches 8 bases. J was trimmed by 9 bases and V by 1 base; bases with no gene match: 4. Per the germline V gene, CDR1 is DFQATT and CDR2 is SNEGSKA (reference sequence). The CDR3 loop spans 12 amino acids.

The genes are TRBV7-2 and TRBJ2-1; 13 bases agree with TRBD2. CDR1 and CDR2 from the germline V gene are SGHTA and FQGNSA. CDR3 length: 17 residues. V dropped 5 bases and J dropped 4; count of bases not matched to a gene: 8. Here the CDR3 reads CASSLTSGRAGYNEQFF. CDR3 sequence (DNA): TGTGCCAGCAGCCTAACTAGCGGGAGGGCCGGGTACAATGAGCAGTTCTTC.

The rearrangement uses TRBV4-3 and TRBJ2-5; TRBD1 matches at 7 bases. V lost 0 bases and J lost 2; bases outside the gene matches: 12. This CDR3 contains 18 residues. Germline values: CDR1 LGHNA, CDR2 YSLEER. CDR3 amino acids: CASSQDRLGGEEQETQYF. CDR3 coding DNA: TGCGCCAGCAGCCAAGATCGGTTAGGGGGCGAGGAACAAGAGACCCAGTACTTC.

V and J are TRBV7-2 and TRBJ2-3, with TRBD2 identical over 9 bases. This CDR3 spans 16 amino acids. After removal of 1 base from V and 5 bases from J, the junction contained 7 bases not matched to a gene. Germline V gene data show CDR1 as SGHTA and CDR2 as FQGNSA. CDR3 region: CASSLGLAGAKDTQYF. The CDR3, as DNA: TGTGCCAGCAGCTTAGGGTTAGCGGGAGCCAAAGATACGCAGTATTTT.

The table lists this clonotype with a few counts. The V call is TRBV19, the J call TRBJ2-5, with D possibly matching TRBD2 (5 bases). Germline assignment: CDR1 LNHDA and CDR2 SQIVND (reference sequence). The CDR3 consists of 12 residues. The germline V and J ends were trimmed by 5 bases and 2 bases, with 6 bases remaining between them. CDR3 in DNA: TGTGCCAGTAGTCCGGGGCAAGAGACCCAGTACTTC. It translates to CASSPGQETQYF.

This clonotype was seen a handful of times. The rearrangement joins TRBV12-3 or TRBV12-4 to TRBJ1-4, with 8 bases that match TRBD1. The length of the CDR3 is 15 residues. The trim removed 6 bases at V and 4 bases at J, leaving 7 bases unmatched. The CDR3: CASSPGQGVNEKLFF. CDR3 coding DNA: TGTGCCAGCAGCCCCGGACAGGGCGTTAATGAAAAACTGTTTTTT.

V usage is TRBV12-3 or TRBV12-4 and J usage is TRBJ2-1, with D hard to call. This CDR3 contains 12 residues. V was shortened by 3 bases and J by 9 bases, with 9 bases between the two germline ends. In DNA form, the CDR3 reads TGTGCCAGCAGTTTTCGGTTCAGTGAGCAGTTCTTC. It codes for CASSFRFSEQFF.

This clonotype is a singleton in its sample. For the CDR3, the DNA is TGTGCCAGCAGCTTCAGGGGAGGGAAGTATGAGCAGTTCTTC. This translates into CASSFRGGKYEQFF. V and J are TRBV5-4 and TRBJ2-1; D might be TRBD2 (7 bases). V was cut by 2 bases and J by 8 bases, with 14 bases left in between. CDR1 SGHNT and CDR2 YYREEE come from the germline V gene (reference sequence). The length of the CDR3 is 14 residues.

The chain employs TRBV28 and TRBJ1-5; no firm D call. This CDR3 is built from 12 residues. Germline CDR1 MDHEN, CDR2 SYDVKM. Deletions cut 5 bases from V and 7 bases from J, with 9 bases between. CDR3 sequence reads: CASSPSVQPQHF. CDR3 bases: TGTGCCAGCAGTCCCTCGGTCCAGCCCCAGCATTTT.

This clonotype was counted only a few times. The chain joins TRBV25-1 to TRBJ1-5, with D possibly TRBD1 on 5 matching bases. V lost 4 bases, J lost 1 base, and 8 bases lay in between. Looked up from germline, CDR1 is MGHDK and CDR2 is SYGVNS. The CDR3 totals 14 residues. Here the CDR3 reads CASSGWTSNQPQHF. DNA for the CDR3: TGTGCCAGCAGTGGATGGACAAGCAATCAGCCCCAGCATTTT.

The sample holds a few counts of this clonotype. CDR3 coding DNA: TGCAGTGCTAGCCCGACCGTGCGGGAGGCCAAAAACATTCAGTACTTC. Translation: CSASPTVREAKNIQYF. The chain joins TRBV20-1 to TRBJ2-4; the match to TRBD2 covers 7 bases. Germline V gives CDR1 DFQATT, CDR2 SNEGSKA (reference sequence). Trimming removed 3 bases from V and 1 base from J; junction bases left unmatched: 9. CDR3 length equals 16 residues.

V usage is TRBV5-1 and J usage is TRBJ2-3, with TRBD2 as a possible D gene (6 bases). CDR3 size: 15 residues. Germline V gene lookup returns CDR1 SGHRS and CDR2 YFSETQ. V shed 6 bases and J shed 2 bases, with 16 bases lying between them. The CDR3 is CASISRDLTTDTQYF. The CDR3 region has the DNA TGCGCCAGCATCAGCCGGGACTTGACCACAGATACGCAGTATTTT.

There are a few counts of this clonotype. This chain connects TRBV7-2 to TRBJ1-1; D possibly corresponds to TRBD1 (6 bases). Trimming removed 4 bases at V and 5 bases at J, with 14 bases between. The CDR3 is made up of 14 amino acids. Germline V gene data show CDR1 as SGHTA and CDR2 as FQGNSA. CDR3 residues: CASSSQGKGTEAFF. DNA for the CDR3: TGTGCCAGCAGCTCCCAGGGGAAAGGGACTGAAGCTTTCTTT.